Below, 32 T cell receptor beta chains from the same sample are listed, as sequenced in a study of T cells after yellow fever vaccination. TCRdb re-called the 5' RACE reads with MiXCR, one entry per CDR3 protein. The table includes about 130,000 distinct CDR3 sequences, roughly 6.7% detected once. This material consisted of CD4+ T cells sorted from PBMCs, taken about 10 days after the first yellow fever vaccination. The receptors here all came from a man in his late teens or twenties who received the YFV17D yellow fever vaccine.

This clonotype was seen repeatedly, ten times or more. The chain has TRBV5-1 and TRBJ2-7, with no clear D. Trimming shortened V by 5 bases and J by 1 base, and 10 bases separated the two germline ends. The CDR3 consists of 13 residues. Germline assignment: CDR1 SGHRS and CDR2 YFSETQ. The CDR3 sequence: CASRRQASYEQYF. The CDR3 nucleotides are TGCGCCAGCAGGCGGCAGGCTTCCTACGAGCAGTACTTC.

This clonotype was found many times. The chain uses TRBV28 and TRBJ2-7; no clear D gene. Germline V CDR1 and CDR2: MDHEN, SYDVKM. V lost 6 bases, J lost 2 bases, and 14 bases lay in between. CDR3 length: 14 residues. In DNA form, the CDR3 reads TGTGCCAGCAGCTCATACGGACGGCCCTACGAGCAGTACGTC. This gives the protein CASSSYGRPYEQYV.

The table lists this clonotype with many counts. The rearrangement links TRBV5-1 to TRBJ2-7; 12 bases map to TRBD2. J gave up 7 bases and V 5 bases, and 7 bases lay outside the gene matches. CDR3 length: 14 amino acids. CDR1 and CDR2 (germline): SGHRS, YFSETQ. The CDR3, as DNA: TGCGCCAGCAGGAGGACTAGCGGGGCTCAGGAGCAGTACTTC. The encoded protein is CASRRTSGAQEQYF.

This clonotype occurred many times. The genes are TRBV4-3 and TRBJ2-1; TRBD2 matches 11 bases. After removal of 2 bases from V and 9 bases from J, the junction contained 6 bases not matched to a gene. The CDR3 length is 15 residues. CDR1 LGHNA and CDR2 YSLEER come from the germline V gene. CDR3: CASSQSSGGAGEQFF. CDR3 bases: TGCGCCAGCAGCCAAAGTAGCGGGGGGGCCGGTGAGCAGTTCTTC.

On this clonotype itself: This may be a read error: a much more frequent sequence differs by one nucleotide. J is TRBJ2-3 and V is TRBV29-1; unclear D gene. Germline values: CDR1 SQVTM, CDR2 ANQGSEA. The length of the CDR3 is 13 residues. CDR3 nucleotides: TGCGGCGTTGAAACTTCCCACGGGGATACGCAGTATTTT. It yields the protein CGVETSHGDTQYF.

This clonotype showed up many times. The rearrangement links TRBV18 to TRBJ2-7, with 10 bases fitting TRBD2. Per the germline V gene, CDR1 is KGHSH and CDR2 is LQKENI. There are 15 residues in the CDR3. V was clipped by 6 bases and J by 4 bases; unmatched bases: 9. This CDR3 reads CASSEALAGSYEQYF. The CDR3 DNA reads TGTGCCAGCTCGGAGGCACTAGCGGGGTCGTACGAGCAGTACTTC.

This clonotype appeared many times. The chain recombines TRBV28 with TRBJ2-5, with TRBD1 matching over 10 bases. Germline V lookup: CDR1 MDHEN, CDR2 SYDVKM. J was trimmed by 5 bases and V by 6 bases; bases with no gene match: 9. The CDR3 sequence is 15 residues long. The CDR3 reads CASSARQGAAETQYF. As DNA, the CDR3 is TGTGCCAGCAGCGCCCGACAGGGGGCGGCGGAGACCCAGTACTTC. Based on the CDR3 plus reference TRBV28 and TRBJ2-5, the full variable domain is DVKVTQSSRYLVKRTGEKVFLECVQDMDHENMFWYRQDPGLGLRLIYFSYDVKMKEKGDIPEGYSVSREKKERFSLILESASTNQTSMYLCASSARQGAAETQYFGPGTRLLVL.

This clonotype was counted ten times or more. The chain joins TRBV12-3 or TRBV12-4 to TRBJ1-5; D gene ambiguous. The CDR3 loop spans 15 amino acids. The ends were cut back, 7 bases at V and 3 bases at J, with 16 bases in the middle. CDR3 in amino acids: CASTKDGSVNQPQHF. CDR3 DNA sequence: TGTGCCAGCACCAAGGACGGGAGCGTCAATCAGCCCCAGCATTTT.

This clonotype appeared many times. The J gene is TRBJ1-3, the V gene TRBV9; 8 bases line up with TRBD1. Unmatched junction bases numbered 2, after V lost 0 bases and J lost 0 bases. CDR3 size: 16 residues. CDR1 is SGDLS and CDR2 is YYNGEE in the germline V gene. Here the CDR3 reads CASSVEGQVSGNTIYF. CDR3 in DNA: TGTGCCAGCAGCGTAGAGGGACAGGTCTCTGGAAACACCATATATTTT.

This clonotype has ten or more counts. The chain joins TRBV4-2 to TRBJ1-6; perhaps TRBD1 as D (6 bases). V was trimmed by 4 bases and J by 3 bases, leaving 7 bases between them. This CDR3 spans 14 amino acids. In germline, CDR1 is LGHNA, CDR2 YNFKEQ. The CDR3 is CASSRDNYNSPLHF. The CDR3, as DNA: TGTGCCAGCAGCCGGGACAACTATAATTCACCCCTCCACTTT.

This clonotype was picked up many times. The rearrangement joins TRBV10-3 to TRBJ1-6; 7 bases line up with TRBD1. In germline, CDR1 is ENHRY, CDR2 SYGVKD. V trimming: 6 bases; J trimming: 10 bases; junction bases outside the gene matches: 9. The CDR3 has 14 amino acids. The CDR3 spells CAISPSTGYSPLHF. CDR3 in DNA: TGTGCCATCAGCCCTTCGACAGGGTACTCACCCCTCCACTTT.

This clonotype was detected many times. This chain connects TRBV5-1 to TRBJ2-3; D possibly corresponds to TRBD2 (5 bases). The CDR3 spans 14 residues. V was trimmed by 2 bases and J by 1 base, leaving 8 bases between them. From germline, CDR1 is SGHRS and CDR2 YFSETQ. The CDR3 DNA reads TGCGCCAGCAGCTTACCAGCGGGCACAGATACGCAGTATTTT. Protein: CASSLPAGTDTQYF.

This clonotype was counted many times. CDR3 loop: CASSLVEGRGEQYF. CDR3 DNA: TGTGCCAGCAGCTTAGTCGAGGGGAGGGGCGAGCAGTACTTC. The chain couples TRBV11-2 to TRBJ2-7, with TRBD2 matching over 7 bases. CDR1 and CDR2 (germline): SGHAT, FQNNGV. V lost 1 base and J lost 6; bases outside the gene matches: 6. CDR3 length: 14 amino acids.

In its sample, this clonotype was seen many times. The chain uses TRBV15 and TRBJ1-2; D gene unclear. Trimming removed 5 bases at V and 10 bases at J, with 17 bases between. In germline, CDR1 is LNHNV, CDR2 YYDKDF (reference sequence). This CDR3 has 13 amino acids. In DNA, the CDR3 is TGTGCCACCAGCTACGGGCAGGCGTTTGACTACACCTTC. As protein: CATSYGQAFDYTF.

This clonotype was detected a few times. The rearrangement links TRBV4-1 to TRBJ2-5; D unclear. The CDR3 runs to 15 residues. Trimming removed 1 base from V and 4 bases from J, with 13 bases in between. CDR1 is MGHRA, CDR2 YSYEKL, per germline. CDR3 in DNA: TGCGCCAGCAGCCAAGCGTGGATACAAGGAGAGACCCAGTACTTC. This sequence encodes CASSQAWIQGETQYF.

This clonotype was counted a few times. This CDR3 reads CASSQDARSGYSNQPQHF. The CDR3 DNA sequence: TGCGCCAGCAGCCAAGACGCAAGGTCGGGCTATAGCAATCAGCCCCAGCATTTT. This chain uses TRBV4-1 with TRBJ1-5, with D hard to call. V lost 0 bases, J lost 0 bases, and 15 bases lay in between. Germline loops: CDR1 MGHRA, CDR2 YSYEKL. The CDR3 loop spans 18 amino acids.

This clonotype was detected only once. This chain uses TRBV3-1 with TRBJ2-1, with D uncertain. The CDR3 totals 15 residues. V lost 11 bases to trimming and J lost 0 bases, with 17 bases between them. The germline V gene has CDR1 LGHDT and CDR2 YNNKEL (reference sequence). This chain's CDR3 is CASCQDWRSYNEQFF. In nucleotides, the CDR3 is TGTGCCTCCTGCCAAGATTGGCGCTCCTACAATGAGCAGTTCTTC.

CDR3 sequence (DNA): TGTGCCAGCAGCTTATACCCTATCGAAGAGACCCAGTACTTC. As protein: CASSLYPIEETQYF. The genes are TRBV7-2 and TRBJ2-5, with D uncertain. This CDR3 is built from 14 residues. The V end lost 2 bases, the J end lost 3 bases, and 10 bases lay between the germline ends. Germline V gene data show CDR1 as SGHTA and CDR2 as FQGNSA.

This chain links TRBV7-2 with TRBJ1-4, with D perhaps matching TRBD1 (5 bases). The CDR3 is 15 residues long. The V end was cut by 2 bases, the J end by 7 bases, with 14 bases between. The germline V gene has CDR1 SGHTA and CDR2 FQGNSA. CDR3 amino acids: CASSLMLRGGEKLFF. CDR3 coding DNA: TGTGCCAGCAGCTTAATGTTGCGGGGGGGTGAAAAACTGTTTTTT.

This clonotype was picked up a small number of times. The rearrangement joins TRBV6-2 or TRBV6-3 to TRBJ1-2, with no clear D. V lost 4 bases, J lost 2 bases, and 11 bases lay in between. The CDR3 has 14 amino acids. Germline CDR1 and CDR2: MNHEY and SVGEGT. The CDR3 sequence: CASSFPIVNYGYTF. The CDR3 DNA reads TGTGCCAGCAGTTTCCCGATAGTAAACTATGGCTACACCTTC.

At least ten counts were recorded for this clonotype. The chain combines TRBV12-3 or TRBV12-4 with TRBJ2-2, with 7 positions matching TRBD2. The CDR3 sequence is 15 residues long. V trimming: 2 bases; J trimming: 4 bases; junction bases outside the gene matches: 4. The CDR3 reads CASSLRLAGTGELFF. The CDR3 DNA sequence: TGTGCCAGCAGTTTACGACTAGCTGGCACCGGGGAGCTGTTTTTT.

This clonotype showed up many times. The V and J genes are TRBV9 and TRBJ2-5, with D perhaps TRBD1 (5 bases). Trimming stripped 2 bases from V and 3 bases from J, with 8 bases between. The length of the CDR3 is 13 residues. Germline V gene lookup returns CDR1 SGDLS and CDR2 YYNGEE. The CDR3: CASSVGREETQYF. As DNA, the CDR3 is TGTGCCAGCAGCGTCGGCAGGGAAGAGACCCAGTACTTC.

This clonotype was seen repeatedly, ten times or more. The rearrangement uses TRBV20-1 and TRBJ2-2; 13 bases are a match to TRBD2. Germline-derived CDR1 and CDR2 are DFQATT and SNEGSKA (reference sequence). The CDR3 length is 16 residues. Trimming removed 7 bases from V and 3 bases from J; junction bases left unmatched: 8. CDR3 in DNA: TGCAGTGGCCTACTAGCGGGGGGGCTTGACACCGGGGAGCTGTTTTTT. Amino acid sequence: CSGLLAGGLDTGELFF.

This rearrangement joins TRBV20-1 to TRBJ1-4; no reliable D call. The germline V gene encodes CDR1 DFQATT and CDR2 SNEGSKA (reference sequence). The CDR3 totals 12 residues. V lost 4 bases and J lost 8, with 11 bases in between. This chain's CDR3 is CSATPIREKLFF. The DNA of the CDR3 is TGCAGTGCTACCCCCATCCGGGAAAAACTGTTTTTT.

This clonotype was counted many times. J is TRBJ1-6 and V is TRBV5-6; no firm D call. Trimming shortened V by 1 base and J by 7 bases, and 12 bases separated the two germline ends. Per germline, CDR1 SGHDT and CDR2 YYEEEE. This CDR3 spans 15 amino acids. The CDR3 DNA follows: TGTGCCAGCAGCTTGCACGGGCTCGGAAATTCACCCCTCCACTTT. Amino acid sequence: CASSLHGLGNSPLHF.

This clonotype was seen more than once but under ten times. The DNA for the CDR3 is TGTGCCAGCAGCCCGGAGGGGAAAGGTGAGCAGTTCTTC. Translated: CASSPEGKGEQFF. The chain couples TRBV5-5 to TRBJ2-1, with D possibly TRBD2 on 6 matching bases. The germline CDR1 and CDR2 sequences are SGHKS and YYEKEE (reference sequence). The CDR3 covers 13 residues. V dropped 4 bases and J dropped 9 bases, with 14 bases sitting between them.

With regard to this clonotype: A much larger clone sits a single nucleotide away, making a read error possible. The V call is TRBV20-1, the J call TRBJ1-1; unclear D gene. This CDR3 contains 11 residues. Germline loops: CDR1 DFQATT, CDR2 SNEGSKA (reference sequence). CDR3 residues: CSADSNTEASF. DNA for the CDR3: TGCAGTGCGGACTCGAACACTGAAGCTTCCTTT.

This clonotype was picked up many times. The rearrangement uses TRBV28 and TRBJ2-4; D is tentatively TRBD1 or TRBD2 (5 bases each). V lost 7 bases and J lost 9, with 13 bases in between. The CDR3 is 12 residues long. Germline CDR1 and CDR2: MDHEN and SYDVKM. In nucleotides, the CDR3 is TGTGCCAGCATGAGAGGGCAGGGCATTCAGTACTTC. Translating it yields CASMRGQGIQYF.

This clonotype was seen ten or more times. The DNA for the CDR3 is TGCGCCAGCAGCATTTACCGGGACAGGAACACCGGGGAGCTGTTTTTT. This translates into CASSIYRDRNTGELFF. The genes are TRBV5-1 and TRBJ2-2, with 7 positions matching TRBD1. The CDR3 is made up of 16 amino acids. Germline CDR1 and CDR2: SGHRS and YFSETQ. Losses at the gene ends were 4 bases for V and 1 base for J; bases not matched to a gene: 7.

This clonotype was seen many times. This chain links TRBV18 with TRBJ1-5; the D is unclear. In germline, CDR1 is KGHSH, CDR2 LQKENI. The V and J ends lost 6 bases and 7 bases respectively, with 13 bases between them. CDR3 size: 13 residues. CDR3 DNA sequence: TGTGCCAGCTCGCCAGATCGGCAACAGCCCCAGCATTTT. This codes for CASSPDRQQPQHF.

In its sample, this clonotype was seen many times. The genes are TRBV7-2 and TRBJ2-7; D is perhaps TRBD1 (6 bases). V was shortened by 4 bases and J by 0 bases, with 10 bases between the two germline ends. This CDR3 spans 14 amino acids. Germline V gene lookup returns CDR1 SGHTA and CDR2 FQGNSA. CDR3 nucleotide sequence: TGTGCCAGCAGCTCACAGGGAAGCTCCTACGAGCAGTACTTC. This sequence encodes CASSSQGSSYEQYF.

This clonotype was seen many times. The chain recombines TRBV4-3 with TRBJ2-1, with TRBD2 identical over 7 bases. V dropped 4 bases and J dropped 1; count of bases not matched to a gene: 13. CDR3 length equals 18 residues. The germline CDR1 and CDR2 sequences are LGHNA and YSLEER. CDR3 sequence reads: CASSRLGTGGGSYNEQFF. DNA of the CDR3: TGCGCCAGCAGCCGTCTTGGTACGGGGGGTGGTTCCTACAATGAGCAGTTCTTC.